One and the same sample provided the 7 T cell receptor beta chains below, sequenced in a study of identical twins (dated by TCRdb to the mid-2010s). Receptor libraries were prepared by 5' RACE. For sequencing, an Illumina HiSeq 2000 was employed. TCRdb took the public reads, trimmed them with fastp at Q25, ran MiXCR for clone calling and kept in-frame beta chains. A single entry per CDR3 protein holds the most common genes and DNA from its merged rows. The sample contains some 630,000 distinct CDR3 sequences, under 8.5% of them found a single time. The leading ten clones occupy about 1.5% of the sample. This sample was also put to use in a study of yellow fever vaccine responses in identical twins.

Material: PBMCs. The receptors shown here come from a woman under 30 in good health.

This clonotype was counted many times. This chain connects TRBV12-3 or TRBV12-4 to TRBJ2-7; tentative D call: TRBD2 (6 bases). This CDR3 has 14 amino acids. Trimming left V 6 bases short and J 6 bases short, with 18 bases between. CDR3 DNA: TGTGCCAGCAGCCCGACTAGGATGTCTCTCGAGCAGTACTTC. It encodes CASSPTRMSLEQYF.

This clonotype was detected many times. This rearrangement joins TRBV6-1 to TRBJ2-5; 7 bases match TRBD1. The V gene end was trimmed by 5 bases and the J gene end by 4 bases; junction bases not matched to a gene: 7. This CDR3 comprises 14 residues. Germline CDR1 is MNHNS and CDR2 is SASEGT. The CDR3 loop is CASSPLQGIETQYF. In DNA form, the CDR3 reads TGTGCCAGCAGTCCACTACAGGGGATAGAGACCCAGTACTTC.

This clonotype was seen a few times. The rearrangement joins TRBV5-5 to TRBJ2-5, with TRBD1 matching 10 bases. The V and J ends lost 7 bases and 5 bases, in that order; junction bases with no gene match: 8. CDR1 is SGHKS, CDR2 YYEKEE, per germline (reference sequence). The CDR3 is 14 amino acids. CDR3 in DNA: TGTGCCAGCGGATTCGACAGGGGGCCGGAGACCCAGTACTTC. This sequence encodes CASGFDRGPETQYF.

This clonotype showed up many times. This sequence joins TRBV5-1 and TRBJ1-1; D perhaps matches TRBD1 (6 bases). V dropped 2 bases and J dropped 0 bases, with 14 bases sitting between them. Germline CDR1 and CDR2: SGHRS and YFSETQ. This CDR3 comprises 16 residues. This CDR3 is CASSFTGSGMNTEAFF. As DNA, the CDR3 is TGCGCCAGCAGCTTTACAGGGAGCGGCATGAACACTGAAGCTTTCTTT.

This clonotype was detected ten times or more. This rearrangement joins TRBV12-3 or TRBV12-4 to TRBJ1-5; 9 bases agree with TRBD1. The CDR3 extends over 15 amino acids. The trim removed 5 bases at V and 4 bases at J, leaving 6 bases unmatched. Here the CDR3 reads CASSPTGQGNQPQHF. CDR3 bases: TGTGCCAGCAGTCCTACGGGACAGGGAAATCAGCCCCAGCATTTT.

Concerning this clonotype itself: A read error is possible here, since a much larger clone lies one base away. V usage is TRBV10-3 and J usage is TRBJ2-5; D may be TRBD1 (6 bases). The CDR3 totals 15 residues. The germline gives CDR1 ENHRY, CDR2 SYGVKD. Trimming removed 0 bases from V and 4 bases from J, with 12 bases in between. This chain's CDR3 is CAISESRGSRETQYF. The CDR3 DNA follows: TGTGCCATCAGTGAGTCTAGGGGGTCGAGAGAGACCCAGTACTTC.

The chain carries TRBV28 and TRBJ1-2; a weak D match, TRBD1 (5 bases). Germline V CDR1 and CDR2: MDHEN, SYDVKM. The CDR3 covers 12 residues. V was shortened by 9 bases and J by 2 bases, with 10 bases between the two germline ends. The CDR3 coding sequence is TGTGCCAGTACGGGACGAAACTATGGCTACACCTTC. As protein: CASTGRNYGYTF.